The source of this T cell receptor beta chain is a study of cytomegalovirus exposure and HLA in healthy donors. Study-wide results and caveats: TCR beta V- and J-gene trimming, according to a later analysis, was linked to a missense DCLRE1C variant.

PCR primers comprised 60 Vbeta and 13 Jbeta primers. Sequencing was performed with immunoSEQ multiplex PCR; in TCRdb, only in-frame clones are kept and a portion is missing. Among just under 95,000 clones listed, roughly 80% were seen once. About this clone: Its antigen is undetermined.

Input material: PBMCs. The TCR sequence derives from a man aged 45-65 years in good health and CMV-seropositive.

CDR3 amino acids: CASTPAPGASTDTQYF. In DNA, the CDR3 is TGTGCCAGCACCCCGGCGCCGGGAGCTAGCACAGATACGCAGTATTTT. The chain employs TRBV7-9 and TRBJ2-3, with TRBD2 as a possible D gene (6 bases). This CDR3 contains 16 residues. V lost 7 bases and J lost 0, with 17 bases in between. Germline CDR1 reads SEHNR; CDR2 reads FQNEAQ (reference sequence).